This TCR beta chain was sequenced in a study of blood T cell repertoires in COVID-19. The germline V gene has CDR1 SGDLS and CDR2 YYNGEE. The CDR3 is made up of 19 amino acids. Trimming left V 1 base short and J 7 bases short, with 26 bases between. The recovered donors of Cohort 3 showed two negative PCRs, clearance, or symptom resolution. Using immunoSEQ multiplex PCR, the repertoire was profiled, and TCRdb retains in-frame clones only, with some absent. The sample gives 310,000 or so clones, around 90% of which show up once; around 5.9% is in the top ten. This chain links TRBV9 with TRBJ2-2, with D possibly matching TRBD2 (6 bases). The receptor's source is a woman aged 30 to 39 who had recovered from COVID-19. The specimen sequenced was PBMCs or T cells enriched from blood (not recorded which). The CDR3 is CASSVFPRSSGQENGELFF. As DNA, the CDR3 is TGTGCCAGCAGCGTATTCCCACGGTCGAGCGGGCAGGAGAACGGGGAGCTGTTTTTT. Looking up the rest from reference TRBV9 and TRBJ2-2 gives the full variable domain: DSGVTQTPKHLITATGQRVTLRCSPRSGDLSVYWYQQSLDQGLQFLIQYYNGEERAKGNILERFSAQQFPDLHSELNLSSLELGDSALYFCASSVFPRSSGQENGELFFGEGSRLTVL.